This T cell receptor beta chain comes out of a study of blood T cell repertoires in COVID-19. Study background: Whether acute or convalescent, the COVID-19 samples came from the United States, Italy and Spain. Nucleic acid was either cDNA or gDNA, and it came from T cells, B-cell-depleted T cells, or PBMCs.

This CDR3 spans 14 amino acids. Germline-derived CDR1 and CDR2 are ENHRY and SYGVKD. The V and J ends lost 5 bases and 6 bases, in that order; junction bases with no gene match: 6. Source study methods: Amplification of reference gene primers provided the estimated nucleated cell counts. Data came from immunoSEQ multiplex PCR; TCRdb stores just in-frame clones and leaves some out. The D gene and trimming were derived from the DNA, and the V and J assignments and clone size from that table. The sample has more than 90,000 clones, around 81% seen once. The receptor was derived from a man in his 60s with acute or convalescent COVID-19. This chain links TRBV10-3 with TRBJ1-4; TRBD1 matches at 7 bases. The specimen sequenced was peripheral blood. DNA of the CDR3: TGTGCCATCAGTAACAGGGGAGACGATGAAAAACTGTTTTTT. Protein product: CAISNRGDDEKLFF.